The 32 T cell receptor beta chains below come from one sample, sequenced in a study of CD8 T cells in Susac syndrome. Reverse transcription used roughly 0.5 to 1 ug RNA and random hexamers. TCRdb independently ran MiXCR on the immunoSEQ multiplex PCR reads; one entry per CDR3 protein. The data show over 100,000 distinct CDR3 sequences, 95% to 96% seen once. Sequencing was done on a sample of CD4+ T cells from PBMCs. These receptors were collected from a human donor with Susac syndrome.

This clonotype appeared once. The V and J genes are TRBV24-1 and TRBJ2-2; D gene ambiguous. Trimming pared 7 bases from V and 6 bases from J, leaving 8 bases between. Germline-derived CDR1 and CDR2 are KGHDR and SFDVKD. The CDR3 totals 12 residues. CDR3 sequence: CATSQIPGELFF. Here the CDR3 DNA reads TGTGCCACCAGCCAGATTCCCGGGGAGCTGTTTTTT.

The chain has TRBV7-9 and TRBJ2-7, with D perhaps given as TRBD1 or TRBD2 (5 bases each). V gave up 5 bases and J gave up 8 bases, with 13 bases separating them. The CDR3 contains 12 residues. Per germline, CDR1 SEHNR and CDR2 FQNEAQ (reference sequence). The CDR3 DNA reads TGTGCCAGCAGCCCTACCGGGGCAAAGCAGTACTTC. As protein: CASSPTGAKQYF.

This chain connects TRBV7-2 to TRBJ2-3; 8 positions agree with TRBD2. Germline CDR1 SGHTA, CDR2 FQGNSA. After removal of 3 bases from V and 4 bases from J, the junction contained 6 bases not matched to a gene. The CDR3 runs 15 residues. Here the CDR3 DNA reads TGTGCCAGCAGCTTGGGGGGGACTAGACCAGATACGCAGTATTTT. Its translation is CASSLGGTRPDTQYF.

The chain joins TRBV3-1 to TRBJ2-5; D perhaps matches TRBD2 (5 bases). Between the trimmed V and J ends, which lost 7 bases and 0 bases, there was a span of 6 bases. Germline CDR1 is LGHDT and CDR2 is YNNKEL (reference sequence). This CDR3 has 12 residues. CDR3 bases: TGTGCCAGCACGCGGGACCAAGAGACCCAGTACTTC. Its translation is CASTRDQETQYF.

The chain uses TRBV20-1 and TRBJ2-7; TRBD2 agrees at 9 bases. This CDR3 spans 12 amino acids. From germline, CDR1 is DFQATT and CDR2 SNEGSKA (reference sequence). V lost 5 bases, J lost 4 bases, and 3 bases stayed unmatched. The CDR3 region has the DNA TGCAGTGCTGGCGGACTAGCGTACGAGCAGTACTTC. Translation: CSAGGLAYEQYF.

The V call is TRBV29-1, the J call TRBJ2-1; no definite D call. The CDR3 runs 13 residues. From germline, CDR1 is SQVTM and CDR2 ANQGSEA. V lost 0 bases and J lost 7, with 10 bases in between. The CDR3 DNA sequence: TGCAGCGTTGAAGAAGGGATGGGAAATGAGCAGTTCTTC. Its translation is CSVEEGMGNEQFF.

This clonotype was seen a single time. Here the CDR3 reads CSAIRNTEAFF. The CDR3 DNA follows: TGCAGTGCTATCAGGAACACTGAAGCTTTCTTT. The V call is TRBV20-1, the J call TRBJ1-1; D is ambiguous. The CDR3 totals 11 residues. The ends were cut back, 4 bases at V and 1 base at J, with 4 bases in the middle. Germline V gene sequence: CDR1 DFQATT, CDR2 SNEGSKA (reference sequence).

V is TRBV30 and J is TRBJ2-1; D is perhaps TRBD2 (6 bases). CDR3 length equals 14 residues. The germline gives CDR1 GTSNPN, CDR2 SVGIG (reference sequence). V lost 2 bases, J lost 6 bases, and 14 bases lay in between. The CDR3 DNA reads as TGTGCCTGGAGTCTCCGGGACTTCCTCAATGAGCAGTTCTTC. It yields the protein CAWSLRDFLNEQFF.

The sample holds one count of this clonotype. V is TRBV7-2 and J is TRBJ1-3, with D uncertain. The length of the CDR3 is 15 residues. Trimming left V 5 bases short and J 1 base short, with 12 bases between. From germline, CDR1 is SGHTA and CDR2 FQGNSA. Here the CDR3 DNA reads TGTGCCAGCAGCCAAGAGTCCTGGTCTGGAAACACCATATATTTT. This encodes CASSQESWSGNTIYF.

The gene calls are TRBV5-1 and TRBJ1-2, with D unclear. This CDR3 region has 14 residues. V lost 0 bases and J lost 6, with 12 bases in between. Germline V gene lookup returns CDR1 SGHRS and CDR2 YFSETQ. CDR3 DNA sequence: TGCGCCAGCAGCTTGGCAAGCCAGGTTGATGGCTACACCTTC. This encodes CASSLASQVDGYTF.

V gene TRBV27 combines with J gene TRBJ1-1; D remains ambiguous. Germline V gene data show CDR1 as MNHEY and CDR2 as SMNVEV (reference sequence). The CDR3 length is 14 residues. Trimming removed 6 bases at V and 2 bases at J, with 13 bases between. CDR3 sequence (DNA): TGTGCCAGCAGACGGTTGGAGGGAAACACTGAAGCTTTCTTT. Residues: CASRRLEGNTEAFF.

The V gene is TRBV2, the J gene TRBJ1-5; no reliable D call. Per germline, CDR1 SNHLY and CDR2 FYNNEI. V was shortened by 7 bases and J by 3 bases, with 16 bases between the two germline ends. The CDR3 is made up of 15 amino acids. CDR3 sequence (DNA): TGTGCCAGCACCCTGGGGAGGCTTCTCAATCAGCCCCAGCATTTT. Encoded protein: CASTLGRLLNQPQHF.

The count of this clonotype is one. The chain combines TRBV4-2 with TRBJ2-1, with TRBD2 as a possible D gene (6 bases). V lost 4 bases, J lost 10 bases, and 17 bases lay in between. In germline, CDR1 is LGHNA, CDR2 YNFKEQ. The CDR3 totals 14 residues. The CDR3 nucleotides are TGTGCCAGCAGCCCTCGTCCGGAGGGATACGAGCAGTTCTTC. This gives the protein CASSPRPEGYEQFF.

This chain uses TRBV19 with TRBJ1-3; D gene uncertain. The germline V gene has CDR1 LNHDA and CDR2 SQIVND (reference sequence). V was trimmed by 6 bases and J by 0 bases, leaving 6 bases between them. The CDR3 runs to 13 residues. CDR3 region: CASRRGSGNTIYF. For the CDR3, the DNA is TGTGCCAGTAGAAGAGGCTCTGGAAACACCATATATTTT.

CDR3 DNA: TGTGCCAGCAGCTTAGGGACTAGCGGGGAGTCCTACGAGCAGTACTTC. Its protein is CASSLGTSGESYEQYF. The genes are TRBV7-8 and TRBJ2-7, with 12 nucleotides matching TRBD2. Trimming removed 1 base from V and 1 base from J; junction bases left unmatched: 2. The CDR3 totals 16 residues. CDR1 is SGHVS, CDR2 FQNEAQ, per germline.

The CDR3 protein is CAVGRKDYGYTF. In nucleotides, the CDR3 is TGTGCCGTGGGACGGAAAGACTATGGCTACACCTTC. The chain employs TRBV24-1 and TRBJ1-2; possible D gene TRBD1, 5 bases. Germline V CDR1 and CDR2: KGHDR, SFDVKD. Trimming shortened V by 12 bases and J by 3 bases, and 13 bases separated the two germline ends. The CDR3 runs to 12 residues.

The rearrangement links TRBV20-1 to TRBJ2-1; the match to TRBD2 covers 8 bases. The CDR3 spans 14 residues. V trimming: 3 bases; J trimming: 1 base; junction bases outside the gene matches: 2. Germline CDR1 reads DFQATT; CDR2 reads SNEGSKA (reference sequence). The CDR3 protein is CSASGLASYNEQFF. In DNA, the CDR3 is TGCAGTGCTAGCGGACTAGCATCCTACAATGAGCAGTTCTTC.

This chain uses TRBV4-3 with TRBJ2-2; maybe TRBD1 (5 bases). The CDR3 runs to 13 residues. Germline CDR1 reads LGHNA; CDR2 reads YSLEER. Trimming removed 3 bases from V and 7 bases from J, with 9 bases in between. The CDR3 loop is CASSHSGHGELFF. CDR3 nucleotides: TGCGCCAGCAGCCATTCAGGGCACGGGGAGCTGTTTTTT.

The chain uses TRBV5-1 and TRBJ1-4; D is ambiguous. V lost 0 bases to trimming and J lost 2 bases, with 11 bases between them. CDR1 SGHRS and CDR2 YFSETQ come from the germline V gene. The CDR3 is 16 amino acids. CDR3 bases: TGCGCCAGCAGCTTGGGGCAGGTTTTCACTAATGAAAAACTGTTTTTT. Its protein is CASSLGQVFTNEKLFF.

The V gene is TRBV12-3 or TRBV12-4, the J gene TRBJ2-1; D call uncertain. The CDR3 covers 14 residues. V gave up 3 bases and J gave up 5 bases, with 11 bases separating them. This CDR3 reads CASSFGQSHNEQFF. The DNA for the CDR3 is TGTGCCAGCAGTTTCGGTCAATCTCACAATGAGCAGTTCTTC.

The chain couples TRBV25-1 to TRBJ2-5; the D is unclear. The CDR3 has 14 amino acids. Germline assignment: CDR1 MGHDK and CDR2 SYGVNS. V lost 0 bases and J 1 base, leaving 6 bases between the germline ends. The CDR3 DNA reads TGTGCCAGCAGTGAATACGTGGTCCAAGAGACCCAGTACTTC. Translating it yields CASSEYVVQETQYF.

The rearrangement uses TRBV4-1 and TRBJ2-5; 16 bases match TRBD2. Germline values: CDR1 MGHRA, CDR2 YSYEKL. CDR3 length: 19 amino acids. V lost 0 bases to trimming and J lost 7 bases; unmatched junction nucleotides: 11. CDR3: CASSQDGTSGRAPGRTQYF. CDR3 coding DNA: TGCGCCAGCAGCCAAGACGGGACTAGCGGGAGGGCCCCGGGGCGGACCCAGTACTTC.

The gene calls are TRBV29-1 and TRBJ2-7; D gene unclear. This CDR3 is 14 amino acids long. V gave up 7 bases and J gave up 0 bases, with 16 bases separating them. The germline V gene encodes CDR1 SQVTM and CDR2 ANQGSEA. The CDR3 bases are TGCAGCGCCGCCAACAGTGCGAGCTCCTACGAGCAGTACTTC. Translated: CSAANSASSYEQYF.

The chain links TRBV20-1 to TRBJ2-4; 9 bases align to TRBD1. This CDR3 has 17 residues. Germline CDR1 is DFQATT and CDR2 is SNEGSKA (reference sequence). V was clipped by 3 bases and J by 0 bases; unmatched bases: 9. The CDR3 DNA follows: TGCAGTGCTAGTGTACAGGGGGCTATCATAGCCAAAAACATTCAGTACTTC. As protein: CSASVQGAIIAKNIQYF.

The chain has TRBV7-9 and TRBJ1-2, with D hard to call. CDR1 is SEHNR and CDR2 is FQNEAQ in the germline V gene (reference sequence). Trimming pared 6 bases from V and 2 bases from J, leaving 10 bases between. This CDR3 is 13 amino acids long. DNA of the CDR3: TGTGCCAGCAGGAACTCCAAGAACTATGGCTACACCTTC. Amino acid sequence: CASRNSKNYGYTF. The whole variable domain, remainder taken from reference TRBV7-9 and TRBJ1-2, is DTGVSQNPRHKITKRGQNVTFRCDPISEHNRLYWYRQTLGQGPEFLTYFQNEAQLEKSRLLSDRFSAERPKGSFSTLEIQRTEQGDSAMYLCASRNSKNYGYTFGSGTRLTVV.

This chain connects TRBV18 to TRBJ2-2; maybe TRBD2 (7 bases). From germline, CDR1 is KGHSH and CDR2 LQKENI. The V end lost 3 bases, the J end lost 1 base, and 12 bases lay between the germline ends. This CDR3 is 16 amino acids long. The CDR3 DNA reads as TGTGCCAGCTCACCTACCGGGGGGCGGAACACCGGGGAGCTGTTTTTT. Its protein is CASSPTGGRNTGELFF.

For the CDR3, the DNA is TGTGCCATCAGTGAGTCCCAGGGGGGAACGAATGAGCAGTTCTTC. Translating gives CAISESQGGTNEQFF. The rearrangement uses TRBV10-3 and TRBJ2-1; D perhaps matches TRBD1 (7 bases). V lost 0 bases and J lost 7, with 13 bases in between. The CDR3 loop spans 15 amino acids. From germline, CDR1 is ENHRY and CDR2 SYGVKD.

V and J are TRBV15 and TRBJ2-1, with 9 bases that match TRBD1. V trimming: 2 bases; J trimming: 7 bases; junction bases outside the gene matches: 9. This CDR3 spans 16 amino acids. CDR1 is LNHNV, CDR2 YYDKDF, per germline (reference sequence). Here the CDR3 DNA reads TGTGCCACCAGCAGAAATTTACAGGGGGCTTCGAATGAGCAGTTCTTC. Translation: CATSRNLQGASNEQFF.

This clonotype showed up just once. The rearrangement links TRBV19 to TRBJ1-1; TRBD1 aligns across 7 bases. Germline values: CDR1 LNHDA, CDR2 SQIVND (reference sequence). This CDR3 contains 13 residues. The V and J ends lost 4 bases and 6 bases, in that order; junction bases with no gene match: 5. CDR3 bases: TGTGCCAGTAGTACCCGGGACAGTCCTGAAGCTTTCTTT. Protein sequence: CASSTRDSPEAFF.

V and J are TRBV24-1 and TRBJ2-1; D is possibly TRBD1 (5 bases). Germline-derived CDR1 and CDR2 are KGHDR and SFDVKD. This CDR3 is 11 amino acids long. V lost 9 bases and J lost 7, with 9 bases in between. As DNA, the CDR3 is TGTGCCACCGCCGCAGGGAATGAGCAGTTCTTC. This gives the protein CATAAGNEQFF.

This sequence joins TRBV3-1 and TRBJ1-2, with 8 bases identical to TRBD1. This CDR3 spans 12 amino acids. The J segment lost 8 bases and the V segment lost 4 bases, leaving 3 bases of the junction unmatched. Germline V gene sequence: CDR1 LGHDT, CDR2 YNNKEL (reference sequence). The CDR3 DNA reads as TGTGCCAGCAGCCTGGACAGGGCCGGCTACACCTTC. It codes for CASSLDRAGYTF.

The chain employs TRBV18 and TRBJ2-5, with D hard to call. Trimming pared 0 bases from V and 1 base from J, leaving 6 bases between. Germline CDR1 KGHSH, CDR2 LQKENI. CDR3 length: 14 amino acids. CDR3 in amino acids: CASSPPATQETQYF. For the CDR3, the DNA is TGTGCCAGCTCACCACCGGCTACCCAAGAGACCCAGTACTTC.